One sample yielded the 22 T cell receptor beta chains listed below, sequenced in a study of cytomegalovirus exposure and HLA in healthy donors. PCR employed 60 Vbeta and 13 Jbeta primers. This table comes from immunoSEQ multiplex PCR, and its TCRdb copy is limited to in-frame clones, with some not included. The sample lists roughly 73,000 clones, around 82% occurring once. Material for sequencing was PBMCs. The origin of the receptors is a man aged 40-49 years in good health and CMV-seronegative.

V and J are TRBV7-9 and TRBJ2-2; D is perhaps TRBD2 (6 bases). The germline V and J ends were trimmed by 1 base and 1 base, with 10 bases remaining between them. CDR1 is SEHNR and CDR2 is FQNEAQ in the germline V gene (reference sequence). The CDR3 is 16 residues long. CDR3 DNA: TGTGCCAGCAGCTTAGTAGGGAGGATGAACACCGGGGAGCTGTTTTTT. Amino acid sequence: CASSLVGRMNTGELFF.

The chain recombines TRBV5-1 with TRBJ2-7, with a possible D match to TRBD1 (7 bases). The CDR3 consists of 15 residues. The ends were cut back, 4 bases at V and 1 base at J, with 15 bases in the middle. Germline lookup yields CDR1 SGHRS and CDR2 YFSETQ. The CDR3 spells CASSTSQGRSYEQYF. The DNA for the CDR3 is TGCGCCAGCAGCACCTCACAGGGGAGGTCCTACGAGCAGTACTTC. Filled out from reference TRBV5-1 and TRBJ2-7, the complete variable domain reads KAGVTQTPRYLIKTRGQQVTLSCSPISGHRSVSWYQQTPGQGLQFLFEYFSETQRNKGNFPGRFSGRQFSNSRSEMNVSTLELGDSALYLCASSTSQGRSYEQYFGPGTRLTVT.

The rearrangement joins TRBV10-2 to TRBJ2-7; D perhaps matches TRBD1 (6 bases). The CDR3 totals 14 residues. CDR1 and CDR2 from the germline V gene are WSHSY and SAAADI. The V gene lost 5 bases and the J gene lost 1 base, with 12 bases spanning the gap. The CDR3 region has the DNA TGCGCCAGCAGTTGGGACACCCTATCCTACGAGCAGTACTTC. This translates into CASSWDTLSYEQYF.

The chain carries TRBV9 and TRBJ1-2; 8 positions match TRBD1. This CDR3 is 15 amino acids long. The V segment lost 3 bases and the J segment 4 bases; nucleotides outside the gene matches: 8. Germline V CDR1 and CDR2: SGDLS, YYNGEE. The CDR3 loop reads CASSGVTGAPYGYTF. The CDR3 nucleotides are TGTGCCAGCAGCGGAGTGACAGGGGCACCCTATGGCTACACCTTC.

This clone was found a few times. The chain recombines TRBV6-5 with TRBJ2-7; D might be TRBD1 (6 bases). The CDR3 covers 15 residues. Germline CDR1 is MNHEY and CDR2 is SVGAGI. V was trimmed by 4 bases and J by 3 bases, leaving 16 bases between them. The CDR3 DNA reads TGTGCCAGCAGTTCTATACAGGGATCAGACTACGAGCAGTACTTC. Protein product: CASSSIQGSDYEQYF.

The chain uses TRBV4-1 and TRBJ1-1; 9 bases align to TRBD1. Germline V gives CDR1 MGHRA, CDR2 YSYEKL. CDR3 length: 14 amino acids. With 5 bases clipped from V and 3 bases from J, the junction kept 4 bases outside the gene matches. CDR3 protein: CASSSGQGDTEAFF. The CDR3 DNA sequence: TGCGCCAGCAGCTCGGGACAGGGAGACACTGAAGCTTTCTTT.

J is TRBJ2-5 and V is TRBV10-3; 12 bases map to TRBD1. The J call may be in error: the DNA end matches TRBJ2-7 better. CDR1 is ENHRY and CDR2 is SYGVKD in the germline V gene. The CDR3 has 14 amino acids. The CDR3 DNA reads TGTGCCATCAGAGCGGGACAGGGGGCTAGCGAGCAGTACTTC. It encodes CAIRAGQGASEQYF.

The count of this clone is one. The gene calls are TRBV30 and TRBJ1-2; no reliable D call. V shed 5 bases and J shed 2 bases, with 12 bases lying between them. The CDR3 runs 13 residues. CDR1 and CDR2 from the germline V gene are GTSNPN and SVGIG (reference sequence). The DNA of the CDR3 is TGTGCCTGGGCCCCTCCAGGAAACTATGGCTACACCTTC. Encoded protein: CAWAPPGNYGYTF.

This chain joins TRBV7-2 and TRBJ2-3; 7 nucleotides match TRBD2. The CDR3 has 14 residues. J gave up 2 bases and V 5 bases, and 4 bases lay outside the gene matches. Germline loops: CDR1 SGHTA, CDR2 FQGNSA. CDR3 nucleotide sequence: TGTGCCAGCAGCCCGACTAGCTTCACAGATACGCAGTATTTT. This sequence encodes CASSPTSFTDTQYF.

DNA of the CDR3: TGTGCCAGCAGCCAGGGAACTGGGGCCAACGTCCTGACTTTC. As protein: CASSQGTGANVLTF. This chain connects TRBV7-3 to TRBJ2-6; a possible D gene is TRBD1 (5 bases). V shed 5 bases and J shed 2 bases, with 7 bases lying between them. The CDR3 is 14 residues long. Germline CDR1 and CDR2: SGHTA and FQGTGA.

The DNA for the CDR3 is TGTGCCAGCAGTTCCAGGGGGAATAGCTACAATGAGCAGTTCTTC. Translated, it gives CASSSRGNSYNEQFF. The chain has TRBV2 and TRBJ2-1, with 7 bases identical to TRBD1. Germline CDR1 reads SNHLY; CDR2 reads FYNNEI. J lost 3 bases, V lost 5 bases, and 7 bases had no gene match. The CDR3 loop spans 15 amino acids. The full variable domain, its missing parts supplied by reference TRBV2 and TRBJ2-1, is EPEVTQTPSHQVTQMGQEVILRCVPISNHLYFYWYRQILGQKVEFLVSFYNNEISEKSEIFDDQFSVERPDGSNFTLKIRSTKLEDSAMYFCASSSRGNSYNEQFFGPGTRLTVL.

The DNA of the CDR3 is TGTGCCAGCAGTTTAAGTCCAGGGACTTCCTCCTACAATGAGCAGTTCTTC. Its translation is CASSLSPGTSSYNEQFF. The rearrangement joins TRBV28 to TRBJ2-1; TRBD2 is a possible D gene (6 bases). V was clipped by 2 bases and J by 0 bases, with 14 bases between them. The CDR3 consists of 17 residues. Germline loops: CDR1 MDHEN, CDR2 SYDVKM.

The chain has TRBV5-4 and TRBJ2-2, with D uncertain. Germline V gene data show CDR1 as SGHNT and CDR2 as YYREEE (reference sequence). V dropped 3 bases and J dropped 7 bases, with 10 bases sitting between them. This CDR3 has 13 amino acids. CDR3 in DNA: TGTGCCAGCAGCTCACAGTTGCTCGGGGAGCTGTTTTTT. This gives the protein CASSSQLLGELFF. Filled out from reference TRBV5-4 and TRBJ2-2, the complete variable domain reads ETGVTQSPTHLIKTRGQQVTLRCSSQSGHNTVSWYQQALGQGPQFIFQYYREEENGRGNFPPRFSGLQFPNYSSELNVNALELDDSALYLCASSSQLLGELFFGEGSRLTVL.

This clone was seen a handful of times. The chain joins TRBV28 to TRBJ1-5; D is unclear. Germline assignment: CDR1 MDHEN and CDR2 SYDVKM. The CDR3 length is 14 residues. V lost 7 bases and J 5 bases, leaving 15 bases between the germline ends. The CDR3 sequence: CASNYRPVHQPQHF. In DNA, the CDR3 is TGTGCCAGCAACTACCGGCCTGTACATCAGCCCCAGCATTTT.

The genes are TRBV18 and TRBJ1-2; D remains ambiguous. The CDR3 totals 14 residues. V was cut by 3 bases and J by 0 bases, with 8 bases left in between. Looked up from germline, CDR1 is KGHSH and CDR2 is LQKENI. As DNA, the CDR3 is TGTGCCAGCTCACCCGCAGACACTAACTATGGCTACACCTTC. Translation: CASSPADTNYGYTF.

V usage is TRBV2 and J usage is TRBJ2-7; the D gene is possibly TRBD1 (5 bases). Germline V gives CDR1 SNHLY, CDR2 FYNNEI. The CDR3 is 14 amino acids. Trimming removed 6 bases from V and 0 bases from J, with 12 bases in between. CDR3 in DNA: TGTGCCAGCAGAGCGACAGTTAGCTCCTACGAGCAGTACTTC. It encodes CASRATVSSYEQYF.

The chain carries TRBV29-1 and TRBJ1-2, with 9 bases fitting TRBD1. Germline CDR1 and CDR2: SQVTM and ANQGSEA. The V gene end was trimmed by 4 bases and the J gene end by 6 bases; junction bases not matched to a gene: 18. This CDR3 comprises 17 residues. CDR3 DNA: TGCAGCGTTGTGAGGGGCCCCCGGACAGGGGTAGGGGATGGCTACACCTTC. Protein: CSVVRGPRTGVGDGYTF.

The V gene is TRBV7-2, the J gene TRBJ1-1; a possible D gene is TRBD1 (6 bases). Deletions cut 5 bases from V and 4 bases from J, with 17 bases between. The CDR3 runs to 15 residues. Germline-derived CDR1 and CDR2 are SGHTA and FQGNSA. This CDR3 is CASSTRQVSGTEAFF. CDR3 bases: TGTGCCAGCAGCACCCGACAGGTGTCGGGCACTGAAGCTTTCTTT.

The chain employs TRBV4-2 and TRBJ2-3; D is unclear. Germline values: CDR1 LGHNA, CDR2 YNFKEQ. CDR3 length: 12 residues. V was clipped by 5 bases and J by 8 bases, with 11 bases between them. CDR3 bases: TGTGCCAGCAGCGGTCACCGCGGTACGCAGTATTTT. Protein product: CASSGHRGTQYF.

This clone was observed once. J is TRBJ2-3 and V is TRBV5-5; no clear D gene. The germline V and J ends were trimmed by 0 bases and 6 bases, with 5 bases remaining between them. CDR1 and CDR2 (germline): SGHKS, YYEKEE (reference sequence). This CDR3 comprises 12 residues. The CDR3 coding sequence is TGTGCCAGCAGCTTGGAGAGCGATACGCAGTATTTT. Its protein product is CASSLESDTQYF.

This clone appeared a single time. The chain employs TRBV9 and TRBJ2-5; 12 nucleotides align to TRBD2. V trimming: 4 bases; J trimming: 2 bases; junction bases outside the gene matches: 3. This CDR3 spans 15 amino acids. Germline lookup yields CDR1 SGDLS and CDR2 YYNGEE. The CDR3 DNA follows: TGTGCCAGCAGCCTCGGGACTAGCGGGCAAGAGACCCAGTACTTC. Protein product: CASSLGTSGQETQYF.

The CDR3, as DNA: TGTGCCAGCACCCTACAGGGTTCCAGTGAGCAGTTCTTC. Translated, it gives CASTLQGSSEQFF. This chain links TRBV27 with TRBJ2-1; possibly TRBD1 for D (6 bases). V was clipped by 7 bases and J by 9 bases, with 16 bases between them. Per germline, CDR1 MNHEY and CDR2 SMNVEV (reference sequence). CDR3 length: 13 residues.